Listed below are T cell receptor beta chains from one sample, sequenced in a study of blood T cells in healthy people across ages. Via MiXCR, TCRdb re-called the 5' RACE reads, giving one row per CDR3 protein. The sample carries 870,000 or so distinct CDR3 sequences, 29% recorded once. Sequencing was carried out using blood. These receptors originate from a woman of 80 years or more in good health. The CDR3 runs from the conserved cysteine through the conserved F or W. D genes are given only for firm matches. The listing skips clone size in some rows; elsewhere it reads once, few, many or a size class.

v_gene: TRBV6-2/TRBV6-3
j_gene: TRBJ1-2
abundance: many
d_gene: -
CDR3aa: CASSYAAGSYGYTF
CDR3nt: TGTGCCAGCAGTTACGCAGCGGGGAGCTATGGCTACACCTTC

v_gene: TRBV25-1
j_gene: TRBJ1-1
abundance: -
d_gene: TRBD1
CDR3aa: CASSESDRGETEAFF
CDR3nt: TGTGCCAGCAGTGAGTCAGACAGGGGGGAAACGGAAGCTTTCTTT

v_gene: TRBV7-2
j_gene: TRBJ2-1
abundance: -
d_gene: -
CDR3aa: CASRLTSSYNEQFF
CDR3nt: TGTGCCAGCCGTTTGACTAGCTCCTACAATGAGCAGTTCTTC

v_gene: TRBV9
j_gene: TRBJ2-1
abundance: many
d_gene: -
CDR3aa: CASGLGGSLSYNEQFF
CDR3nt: TGTGCCAGCGGACTTGGAGGGTCCCTATCCTACAATGAGCAGTTCTTC

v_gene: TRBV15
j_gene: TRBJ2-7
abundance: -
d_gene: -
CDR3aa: CATSRGTSSYEQYF
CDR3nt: TGTGCCACCAGCAGAGGGACGTCTTCCTACGAGCAGTACTTC

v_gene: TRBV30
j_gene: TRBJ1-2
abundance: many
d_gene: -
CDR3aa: CAYAGTNYGYTF
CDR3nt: TGTGCCTACGCCGGGACTAACTATGGCTACACCTTC

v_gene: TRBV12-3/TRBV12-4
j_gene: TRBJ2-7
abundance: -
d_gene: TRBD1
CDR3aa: CASSLALGQGFNEQYF
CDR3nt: TGTGCCAGCAGTTTAGCCCTAGGACAGGGATTCAACGAGCAGTACTTC

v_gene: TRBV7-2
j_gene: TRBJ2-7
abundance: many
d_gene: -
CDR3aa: CASSLAGNVWYEQYF
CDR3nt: TGTGCCAGCAGCTTAGCAGGGAACGTTTGGTACGAGCAGTACTTC

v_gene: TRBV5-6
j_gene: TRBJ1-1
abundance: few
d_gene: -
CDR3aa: CASRVGGAALDAEAFF
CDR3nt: TGTGCCAGCAGGGTAGGGGGGGCTGCTTTGGACGCTGAAGCTTTCTTT

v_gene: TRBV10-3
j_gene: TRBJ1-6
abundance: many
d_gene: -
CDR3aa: CAISESRGRYSPLHF
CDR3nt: TGTGCCATCAGTGAATCAAGAGGACGGTATTCACCCCTCCACTTT

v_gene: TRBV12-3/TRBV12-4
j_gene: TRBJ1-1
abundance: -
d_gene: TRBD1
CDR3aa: CASRRTPGQGLNTEAFF
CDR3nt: TGTGCCAGCAGACGGACTCCGGGACAGGGGCTGAACACTGAAGCTTTCTTT

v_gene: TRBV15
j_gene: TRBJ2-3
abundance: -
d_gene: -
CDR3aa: CATSRERRPTDTQYF
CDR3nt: TGTGCCACCAGCAGAGAACGACGGCCCACAGATACGCAGTATTTT

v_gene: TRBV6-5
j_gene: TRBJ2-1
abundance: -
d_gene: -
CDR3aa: CASSLGRASNNEQFF
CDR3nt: TGTGCCAGCAGCTTAGGCCGGGCATCGAACAATGAGCAGTTCTTC

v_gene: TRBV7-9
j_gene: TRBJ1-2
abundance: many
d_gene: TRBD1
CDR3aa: CASSAPTGTPSRYTF
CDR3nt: TGTGCCAGCAGCGCCCCGACAGGGACTCCTAGTCGCTACACCTTC

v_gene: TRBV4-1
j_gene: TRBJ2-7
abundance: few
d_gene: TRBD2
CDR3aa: CASSRGGASYEQYF
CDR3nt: TGCGCCAGCAGCCGGGGAGGGGCGTCCTACGAGCAGTACTTC

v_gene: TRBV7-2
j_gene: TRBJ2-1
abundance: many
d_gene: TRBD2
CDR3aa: CASSRRGGNEQFF
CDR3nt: TGTGCCAGCAGCCGTCGGGGGGGGAATGAGCAGTTCTTC

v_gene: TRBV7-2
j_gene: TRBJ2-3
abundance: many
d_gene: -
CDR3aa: CASSPQGGVGGQDTQYF
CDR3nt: TGTGCCAGCAGCCCCCAGGGGGGGGTAGGGGGTCAAGATACGCAGTATTTT

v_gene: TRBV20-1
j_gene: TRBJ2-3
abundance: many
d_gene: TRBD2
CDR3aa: CSARGNLAVADTQYF
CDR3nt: TGCAGTGCTAGAGGAAATCTAGCGGTCGCAGATACGCAGTATTTT

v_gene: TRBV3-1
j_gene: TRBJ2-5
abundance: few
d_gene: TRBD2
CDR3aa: CASSQDGSGRETQYF
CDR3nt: TGTGCCAGCAGCCAAGATGGAAGCGGGAGAGAGACCCAGTACTTC

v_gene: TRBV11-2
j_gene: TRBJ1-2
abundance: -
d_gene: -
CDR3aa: CASSRSGGLFFFGYTF
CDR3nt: TGTGCCAGCAGCCGTAGCGGGGGACTCTTTTTCTTTGGCTACACCTTC

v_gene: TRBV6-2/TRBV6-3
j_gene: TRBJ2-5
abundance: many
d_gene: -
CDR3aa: CASHTGGQETQYF
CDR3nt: TGTGCCAGCCATACCGGGGGACAAGAGACCCAGTACTTC

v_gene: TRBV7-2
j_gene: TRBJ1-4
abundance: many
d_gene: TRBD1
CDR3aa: CASSADRGTNEKLFF
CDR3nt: TGTGCCAGCAGCGCCGACAGGGGAACTAATGAAAAACTGTTTTTT

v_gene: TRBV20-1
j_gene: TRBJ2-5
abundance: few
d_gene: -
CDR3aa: CSAFDAGFPQETQYF
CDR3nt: TGCAGTGCTTTTGACGCGGGGTTTCCCCAAGAGACCCAGTACTTC

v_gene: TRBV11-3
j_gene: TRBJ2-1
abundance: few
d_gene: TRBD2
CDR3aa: CASSLRLAGGKYNEQFF
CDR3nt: TGTGCCAGCAGCTTAAGGCTAGCGGGGGGGAAATACAATGAGCAGTTCTTC

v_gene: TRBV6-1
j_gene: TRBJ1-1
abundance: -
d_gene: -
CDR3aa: CASNRGGWTGAFF
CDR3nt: TGTGCCAGCAATCGCGGGGGCTGGACTGGAGCTTTCTTT